This T cell receptor (beta chain) originates from a study of Graves' ophthalmopathy and Graves' hyperthyroidism. Study observations and caveats: At approximately 70% sensitivity and approximately 74% specificity, the model predicted progression of the ophthalmopathy. Blood shared most expanded thyroid clonotypes above 0.001 frequency.

None of the included patients had other autoimmune diseases, uncontrolled infections, pregnancy or lactation, as these led to exclusion. A remark on this clonotype: The antigen remains unidentified.

This CDR3 has 11 residues. V lost 4 bases to trimming and J lost 3 bases, with 6 bases between them. Per the germline V gene, CDR1 is SQVTM and CDR2 is ANQGSEA. Amplified material comprised TCR beta CDR3 regions derived from RNA transcripts. Investigators did first-round RT-PCR with HTBI primers, then second-round multiplex PCR. Each CDR3 protein is one row after TCRdb ran MiXCR on the multiplex PCR reads. The sample carries approximately 380,000 distinct CDR3 sequences, around a fifth recorded once. The chain has TRBV29-1 and TRBJ2-5; possibly TRBD2 for D (6 bases). The sequencing input was peripheral blood. The receptor was isolated from a woman younger than 30 with stable Graves' hyperthyroidism. The CDR3 region is CSVGGKETQYF. CDR3 coding DNA: TGCAGCGTTGGCGGGAAAGAGACCCAGTACTTC.